A selection of T cell receptor beta chains follows, all from one sample in a study of cytomegalovirus exposure and HLA in healthy donors. Some clones are missing from TCRdb's copy, which holds only in-frame ones; the method was immunoSEQ multiplex PCR. The sample includes approximately 180,000 clones, roughly four fifths of them seen just once. The specimen was PBMCs. The receptors were sampled from a woman in her twenties or thirties in good health and CMV-seronegative. CDR3s include the opening cysteine and the closing phenylalanine or tryptophan. The D gene is left open where the match is weak. Size is stated for part of the rows, as once, few or many counts, or as a class when the clone is expanded.

>few|TRBV5-4|.|TRBJ2-7
TGTGCCAGCAGCTTGGGACAGGCCGGCGAGCAGTACTTC
CASSLGQAGEQYF
>few|TRBV18|TRBD2|TRBJ2-1
TGTGCCAGCTCACCAGTAGCGGGAGAGGGGGGTGAGCAGTTCTTC
CASSPVAGEGGEQFF
>.|TRBV19|.|TRBJ1-1
TGTGCCAGTAGTCCGACAGGAGCTGAAGCTTTCTTT
CASSPTGAEAFF
>few|TRBV18|TRBD1|TRBJ2-5
TGTGCCAGCTCACGTACCGGGACAGGGGAAGAGACCCAGTACTTC
CASSRTGTGEETQYF
>.|TRBV10-2|.|TRBJ1-6
TGCGCCAGCAGGTTGGGCGTCTATAATTCACCCCTCCACTTT
CASRLGVYNSPLHF
>.|TRBV9|TRBD1|TRBJ1-4
TGTGCCAGCGGACAGGGGGCAGGTGAAAAACTGTTTTTT
CASGQGAGEKLFF
>once|TRBV6-5|TRBD1|TRBJ1-4
TGTGCCAGCAGTTACTCGCGGACAGGGTCTGAAAAACTGTTTTTT
CASSYSRTGSEKLFF
>.|TRBV5-1|.|TRBJ1-1
TGCGCCAGCAGCTTGAATTCACGCAGGGGGAACACTGAAGCTTTCTTT
CASSLNSRRGNTEAFF
>.|TRBV6-6|TRBD1|TRBJ1-2
TGTGCCAGCAGCTTCGAAACAGGGGACTATGGCTACACCTTC
CASSFETGDYGYTF
>.|TRBV25-1|.|TRBJ1-4
TGTGCCAGCAGTGGGTTGGGGGGGAATGAAAAACTGTTTTTT
CASSGLGGNEKLFF
>.|TRBV5-1|.|TRBJ1-1
TGCGCCAGCAGCTTGGACGACAGGACCCAGGCTTTCTTT
CASSLDDRTQAFF
>.|TRBV28|.|TRBJ2-5
TGTGCCAGCACCTTCCTTTCGGAGCAGTACTTC
CASTFLSEQYF
>.|TRBV28|.|TRBJ2-7
TGTGCCAGCACCTCGCCAGGGTTTTTCGAGCAGTACTTC
CASTSPGFFEQYF
>.|TRBV11-2|.|TRBJ2-7
TGTGCCAGCAGCTTGATTCGGGAATACCCCTACGAGCAGTACTTC
CASSLIREYPYEQYF
>.|TRBV15|.|TRBJ2-3
TGTGCCACCAGCAACCGAGCCCCTGATACGCAGTATTTT
CATSNRAPDTQYF
>.|TRBV9|.|TRBJ1-5
TGTGCCAGCAGCCCTGGACAGTTTAATCAGCCCCAGCATTTT
CASSPGQFNQPQHF
>.|TRBV29-1|TRBD1|TRBJ2-5
TGCAGCGTTGAAACAGGGGGTAGGTCAGAGACCCAGTACTTC
CSVETGGRSETQYF
>.|TRBV13|.|TRBJ1-6
TGTGCCAGCAGCTTAGCCAGGGGTGGGTCACCCCTCCACTTT
CASSLARGGSPLHF
>.|TRBV5-4|.|TRBJ2-7
TGTGCCAGCAGCTTTAGGGCCGACGGGAGCGAGCAGTACTTC
CASSFRADGSEQYF
>.|TRBV28|.|TRBJ2-5
TGTGCCAGCAGCTCCCAGACCGCGGGGCGGTACTTC
CASSSQTAGRYF
>.|TRBV27|TRBD2|TRBJ2-1
TGTGCCAGCAGTTTATGGGAGGGCGTTGCCAATGAGCAGTTCTTC
CASSLWEGVANEQFF
>.|TRBV2|TRBD2|TRBJ2-4
TGTGCCAGCAGGGGGACTAGCGGGGGTTACATTCAGTACTTC
CASRGTSGGYIQYF
>.|TRBV11-2|.|TRBJ2-5
TGTGCCAGCAGCTTAGGGGAGGTGGGGAGGGGGGAGACCCAGTACTTC
CASSLGEVGRGETQYF
>.|TRBV6-5|TRBD1|TRBJ1-3
TGTGCCAGCAGTTACTCGCTCAGGGGGCGTGGAAACACCATATATTTT
CASSYSLRGRGNTIYF
>.|TRBV28|TRBD1|TRBJ1-1
TGTGCCAGCAGGAGGACAGGAGCCCCGGAAGCTTTCTTT
CASRRTGAPEAFF
>.|TRBV6-5|.|TRBJ2-7
TGTGCCAGCAGTTACCGACGGACGGGGGAGCAGTACTTC
CASSYRRTGEQYF
>.|TRBV7-9|.|TRBJ2-2
TGTTCCAGCACTTGGGGCAGGGGCCACACCGGGGAGCTGTTTTTT
CSSTWGRGHTGELFF
>.|TRBV7-9|TRBD1|TRBJ1-1
TGTTCCAGCAGCCTACGGGACAGAAACACTGAAGCTTTCTTT
CSSSLRDRNTEAFF